Listed below are T cell receptor beta chains from one sample, sequenced in a study of blood T cell repertoires in COVID-19. Repertoires were generated with immunoSEQ multiplex PCR, while TCRdb's copy carries only in-frame clones and drops some. There are more than 95,000 clones in the sample; over 70% occur only once, and 5.9% lies in the top ten. The sample was peripheral blood. These receptors all stem from a man aged 80 or over with active or convalescent COVID-19. The CDR3 runs from the conserved cysteine through the conserved F or W. D genes are given only for firm matches. Some rows have no size entry. The others give once, few or many, or a class for an expanded clone.

J gene: TRBJ1-1; V gene: TRBV18; D gene: -; clone size: -; CDR3 length: 13; CDR3 DNA: TGTGCCAGCTCACCCGGGAGGCCGACTGAAGCTTTCTTT; CDR3 protein: CASSPGRPTEAFF
J gene: TRBJ2-7; V gene: TRBV9; D gene: TRBD1; clone size: -; CDR3 length: 15; CDR3 DNA: TGTGCCAGCAGCGCCGGGACAGGTCCCTCCTACGAGCAGTACTTC; CDR3 protein: CASSAGTGPSYEQYF
J gene: TRBJ2-1; V gene: TRBV15; D gene: TRBD2; clone size: once; CDR3 length: 19; CDR3 DNA: TGTGCCACCAGCAGAGATCCCTTAACTAGCGGGGGGGCTTGGAATGAGCAGTTCTTC; CDR3 protein: CATSRDPLTSGGAWNEQFF
J gene: TRBJ1-5; V gene: TRBV6-1; D gene: TRBD1; clone size: -; CDR3 length: 16; CDR3 DNA: TGTGCCAGCAGTGAAGCTTGGGACAGTTCAACTCAGCCCCAGCATTTT; CDR3 protein: CASSEAWDSSTQPQHF
J gene: TRBJ1-6; V gene: TRBV7-9; D gene: TRBD1; clone size: -; CDR3 length: 15; CDR3 DNA: TGTGCCAGCAGCTCCCGGGACAGCTATAATTCACCCCTCCACTTT; CDR3 protein: CASSSRDSYNSPLHF
J gene: TRBJ2-7; V gene: TRBV7-7; D gene: TRBD1; clone size: -; CDR3 length: 11; CDR3 DNA: TGTGTTACAGGGGGCTCCTACGAGCAGTACTTC; CDR3 protein: CVTGGSYEQYF
J gene: TRBJ1-3; V gene: TRBV7-2; D gene: TRBD1; clone size: few; CDR3 length: 16; CDR3 DNA: TGTGCCAGCAGCTTAGTAGGGGGCCACTCTGGAAACACCATATATTTT; CDR3 protein: CASSLVGGHSGNTIYF
J gene: TRBJ1-5; V gene: TRBV7-2; D gene: -; clone size: -; CDR3 length: 15; CDR3 DNA: TGTGCCAGCAGCTTAGTGGTCGGGGTAGGGCAGCCCCAGCATTTT; CDR3 protein: CASSLVVGVGQPQHF
J gene: TRBJ1-1; V gene: TRBV28; D gene: -; clone size: -; CDR3 length: 14; CDR3 DNA: TGTGCCAGCAGTTTACGGGGTCTAAACACTGAAGCTTTCTTT; CDR3 protein: CASSLRGLNTEAFF
J gene: TRBJ1-1; V gene: TRBV25-1; D gene: -; clone size: -; CDR3 length: 16; CDR3 DNA: TGTGCCAGCAGTGAATGGGGGGGAGAGATGAACACTGAAGCTTTCTTT; CDR3 protein: CASSEWGGEMNTEAFF
J gene: TRBJ2-2; V gene: TRBV9; D gene: TRBD2; clone size: -; CDR3 length: 19; CDR3 DNA: TGTGCCAGCAGCGTAGGAACTAGCGGGGGGGCTTGGGCCACCGGGGAGCTGTTTTTT; CDR3 protein: CASSVGTSGGAWATGELFF
J gene: TRBJ1-5; V gene: TRBV27; D gene: -; clone size: -; CDR3 length: 13; CDR3 DNA: TGTGCCAGCAGTTTTGACGGAGCAACGACCCAGCATTTT; CDR3 protein: CASSFDGATTQHF
J gene: TRBJ2-7; V gene: TRBV9; D gene: TRBD2; clone size: -; CDR3 length: 15; CDR3 DNA: TGTGCCAGCAGCTCGGGGGGGCCGGGATCCTACGAGCAGTACTTC; CDR3 protein: CASSSGGPGSYEQYF
J gene: TRBJ1-6; V gene: TRBV28; D gene: TRBD1; clone size: -; CDR3 length: 16; CDR3 DNA: TGTGCCAGCAGCTCGGGACAGAGGGGATATAATTCACCCCTCCACTTT; CDR3 protein: CASSSGQRGYNSPLHF
J gene: TRBJ1-3; V gene: TRBV7-9; D gene: -; clone size: -; CDR3 length: 15; CDR3 DNA: TGTGCCAGCAGCGGAAGAGACACCTCTGGAAACACCATATATTTT; CDR3 protein: CASSGRDTSGNTIYF
J gene: TRBJ2-5; V gene: TRBV7-2; D gene: TRBD1; clone size: once; CDR3 length: 15; CDR3 DNA: TGTGCCAGCAGCTCCGGGACAGGGAGTCGAGGGACCCAGTACTTC; CDR3 protein: CASSSGTGSRGTQYF
J gene: TRBJ2-5; V gene: TRBV5-1; D gene: TRBD2; clone size: -; CDR3 length: 15; CDR3 DNA: TGCGCCAGCAGCTTTAGCGGGGGGACCCAAGAGACCCAGTACTTC; CDR3 protein: CASSFSGGTQETQYF
J gene: TRBJ1-2; V gene: TRBV19; D gene: -; clone size: -; CDR3 length: 15; CDR3 DNA: TGTGCCAGTACGGGGGTCGGGGGGCGCGACTATGGCTACACCTTC; CDR3 protein: CASTGVGGRDYGYTF
J gene: TRBJ1-1; V gene: TRBV27; D gene: -; clone size: -; CDR3 length: 16; CDR3 DNA: TGTGCCAGCAGTTCCCTTGCGGGTAGAAGATACATTGAAGCTTTCTTT; CDR3 protein: CASSSLAGRRYIEAFF
J gene: TRBJ2-5; V gene: TRBV13; D gene: TRBD2; clone size: -; CDR3 length: 14; CDR3 DNA: TGTGCCAGCAGCCGAACTAGCGGGGGAGAGACCCAGTACTTC; CDR3 protein: CASSRTSGGETQYF
J gene: TRBJ1-3; V gene: TRBV16; D gene: -; clone size: -; CDR3 length: 14; CDR3 DNA: TGTGCCAGCAGCCGAGATCAAACTGGAAACACCATATATTTT; CDR3 protein: CASSRDQTGNTIYF
J gene: TRBJ1-1; V gene: TRBV6-5; D gene: TRBD1; clone size: -; CDR3 length: 12; CDR3 DNA: TGTGCCAGCAGAGGGACAGCCCCTGAAGCTTTCTTT; CDR3 protein: CASRGTAPEAFF
J gene: TRBJ1-6; V gene: TRBV11-2; D gene: -; clone size: -; CDR3 length: 13; CDR3 DNA: TGTGCCAGCAGCTTAGGTGAGGGTTCACCCCTCCACTTT; CDR3 protein: CASSLGEGSPLHF
J gene: TRBJ1-1; V gene: TRBV5-1; D gene: -; clone size: -; CDR3 length: 15; CDR3 DNA: TGCGCCAGCAGCTTGGGGACATCCAGGAACACTGAAGCTTTCTTT; CDR3 protein: CASSLGTSRNTEAFF
J gene: TRBJ2-5; V gene: TRBV6-5; D gene: -; clone size: -; CDR3 length: 13; CDR3 DNA: TGTGGGTTAGCTCGCGGGGCCGTTGAGACCCAGTACTTC; CDR3 protein: CGLARGAVETQYF